The 16 T cell receptor beta chains below were found in one sample sequenced in a study of early T cells in non-severe SARS-CoV-2 infection. Via MiXCR, TCRdb re-called the 5' RACE reads, giving one row per CDR3 protein. The sample has approximately 77,000 distinct CDR3 sequences; roughly an eighth are singletons. The sample consisted of whole blood, taken at baseline. The receptors stem from an adult who was a healthcare worker with PCR-confirmed SARS-CoV-2 infection or an uninfected control (not recorded which). The donor label of this sample is uncertain.

This chain connects TRBV20-1 to TRBJ2-7; 7 bases are a match to TRBD2. The V and J ends lost 4 bases and 0 bases, in that order; junction bases with no gene match: 3. Germline CDR1 and CDR2: DFQATT and SNEGSKA (reference sequence). This CDR3 has 13 residues. CDR3 loop: CSAITSASYEQYF. DNA for the CDR3: TGCAGTGCTATAACTAGCGCCTCCTACGAGCAGTACTTC.

This chain uses TRBV5-4 with TRBJ2-7, with 12 bases identical to TRBD1. This CDR3 has 18 residues. J lost 5 bases, V lost 0 bases, and 12 bases had no gene match. Germline values: CDR1 SGHNT, CDR2 YYREEE (reference sequence). The CDR3 region has the DNA TGTGCCAGCAGCTTGGACGGGGCCGGGACAGGGGGCAAAGACGAGCAGTACTTC. It translates to CASSLDGAGTGGKDEQYF. The variable domain in full, completed from reference TRBV5-4 and TRBJ2-7, reads ETGVTQSPTHLIKTRGQQVTLRCSSQSGHNTVSWYQQALGQGPQFIFQYYREEENGRGNFPPRFSGLQFPNYSSELNVNALELDDSALYLCASSLDGAGTGGKDEQYFGPGTRLTVT.

The chain links TRBV5-1 to TRBJ2-7, with a weak D call TRBD1 (5 bases). The V end was cut by 0 bases, the J end by 3 bases, with 10 bases between. The CDR3 has 14 amino acids. The V gene's germline CDR1 is SGHRS and CDR2 YFSETQ. CDR3 in amino acids: CASSLDRSHYEQYF. CDR3 bases: TGCGCCAGCAGCTTGGACAGGAGCCACTACGAGCAGTACTTC.

The chain combines TRBV27 with TRBJ1-5; D remains ambiguous. With 5 bases removed from V and 6 bases from J, the gap between germline ends came to 8 bases. CDR3 length: 12 amino acids. CDR1 and CDR2 (germline): MNHEY, SMNVEV (reference sequence). The CDR3, as DNA: TGTGCCAGCAGTGGCCTGGGTCAGCCCCAGCATTTT. This encodes CASSGLGQPQHF.

This clonotype was seen many times. The chain has TRBV5-6 and TRBJ2-1, with 9 positions matching TRBD2. Trimming removed 0 bases from V and 7 bases from J; junction bases left unmatched: 8. The CDR3 runs to 16 residues. Germline V CDR1 and CDR2: SGHDT, YYEEEE. The CDR3 nucleotides read TGTGCCAGCAGCTTGGCCGTTAGCGGGGGTGTAAATGAGCAGTTCTTC. Its translation: CASSLAVSGGVNEQFF.

CDR3 DNA sequence: TGTGCCAGCAGCACCGGACCGAGGGAGACCCAGTACTTC. It is translated as CASSTGPRETQYF. This rearrangement joins TRBV7-2 to TRBJ2-5; D gene uncertain. Germline V gene sequence: CDR1 SGHTA, CDR2 FQGNSA. The CDR3 is 13 residues long. V shed 5 bases and J shed 5 bases, with 12 bases lying between them.

V gene TRBV4-1 combines with J gene TRBJ2-2, with D uncertain. The CDR3 runs to 15 residues. Germline CDR1 MGHRA, CDR2 YSYEKL. V lost 5 bases and J lost 6, with 16 bases in between. The CDR3 bases are TGCGCCAGCAGCTCATCCCCCTCTGAGGCCGGGGAGCTGTTTTTT. It yields the protein CASSSSPSEAGELFF.

In this sample, this clonotype turned up many times. The chain employs TRBV15 and TRBJ2-3; TRBD1 or TRBD2 may be the D gene (5 bases each). Per germline, CDR1 LNHNV and CDR2 YYDKDF (reference sequence). The CDR3 sequence is 15 residues long. Trimming shortened V by 5 bases and J by 2 bases, and 14 bases separated the two germline ends. The CDR3 is CATSEGRGPTDTQYF. CDR3 DNA: TGTGCCACCAGCGAGGGTAGGGGCCCCACAGATACGCAGTATTTT.

The chain joins TRBV6-2 or TRBV6-3 to TRBJ1-6, with D possibly TRBD1 on 6 matching bases. This CDR3 has 15 amino acids. Germline V gene sequence: CDR1 MNHEY, CDR2 SVGEGT. Trimming removed 2 bases from V and 13 bases from J, with 18 bases in between. This CDR3 reads CASSYTRQAHWPLHF. The DNA for the CDR3 is TGTGCCAGCAGTTACACCAGACAGGCCCACTGGCCCCTCCACTTT.

The chain employs TRBV19 and TRBJ2-1; no clear D. Germline CDR1 is LNHDA and CDR2 is SQIVND (reference sequence). The V gene lost 3 bases and the J gene lost 6 bases, with 6 bases spanning the gap. The CDR3 spans 12 residues. CDR3 in DNA: TGTGCCAGTAGTATGGGCAGCAATGAGCAGTTCTTC. Translating it yields CASSMGSNEQFF.

In its sample, this clonotype was seen a few times. The J gene is TRBJ2-7, the V gene TRBV27, with D perhaps TRBD1 (5 bases). The V end was cut by 2 bases, the J end by 2 bases, with 13 bases between. Germline V gives CDR1 MNHEY, CDR2 SMNVEV (reference sequence). The CDR3 has 15 amino acids. The CDR3 region has the DNA TGTGCCAGCAGTTTAATCGGCAGGGCTCCCTACGAGCAGTACTTC. This sequence encodes CASSLIGRAPYEQYF.

J is TRBJ2-1 and V is TRBV20-1; 9 positions match TRBD2. Trimming removed 8 bases from V and 3 bases from J; junction bases left unmatched: 8. The CDR3 is made up of 14 amino acids. CDR1 is DFQATT and CDR2 is SNEGSKA in the germline V gene (reference sequence). Here the CDR3 reads CSHTLAGIYNEQFF. DNA of the CDR3: TGCAGTCACACGCTAGCGGGGATCTACAATGAGCAGTTCTTC.

The count of this clonotype is one. The chain employs TRBV9 and TRBJ2-1; the D is unclear. V was cut by 4 bases and J by 0 bases, with 11 bases left in between. The CDR3 runs to 15 residues. Looked up from germline, CDR1 is SGDLS and CDR2 is YYNGEE. CDR3 sequence: CASSTPSLSYNEQFF. Here the CDR3 DNA reads TGTGCCAGCAGCACCCCTAGTCTCTCCTACAATGAGCAGTTCTTC.

This clonotype appeared many times. The chain has TRBV19 and TRBJ2-2, with TRBD1 matching over 10 bases. This CDR3 comprises 14 residues. Germline V gene sequence: CDR1 LNHDA, CDR2 SQIVND (reference sequence). V lost 10 bases, J lost 3 bases, and 5 bases stayed unmatched. CDR3 amino acids: CATRDRGDTGELFF. CDR3 DNA: TGTGCCACCAGGGACAGGGGCGACACCGGGGAGCTGTTTTTT.

This clonotype was detected a few times. This chain links TRBV18 with TRBJ1-1, with TRBD1 as a possible D gene (6 bases). The CDR3 spans 15 residues. The germline CDR1 and CDR2 sequences are KGHSH and LQKENI. V was cut by 3 bases and J by 1 base, with 12 bases left in between. The CDR3 sequence: CASSPTQGANTEAFF. The CDR3 DNA follows: TGTGCCAGCTCACCTACACAGGGCGCGAACACTGAAGCTTTCTTT.

The gene calls are TRBV3-1 and TRBJ2-1; 8 nucleotides match TRBD2. The J segment lost 15 bases and the V segment lost 1 base, leaving 14 bases of the junction unmatched. This CDR3 has 15 amino acids. CDR1 LGHDT and CDR2 YNNKEL come from the germline V gene (reference sequence). In nucleotides, the CDR3 is TGTGCCAGCAGCCAAGGCAGTTCGAGCGGGGGTCCCCCGTTCTTC. It encodes CASSQGSSSGGPPFF.